This entry is about one T cell receptor (beta chain). The junction differs from germline at one of its ends, possibly a read error. RNA transcripts served as template for amplifying TCR beta CDR3 sequences. Investigators did first-round RT-PCR with HTBI primers, then second-round multiplex PCR. TCRdb re-called the multiplex PCR reads through MiXCR, storing one row per CDR3 protein. The sample shows about 700,000 distinct CDR3 sequences, approximately 40% of them seen only once. Patients with other autoimmune diseases, uncontrolled infections, pregnancy or lactation were excluded. It was from roughly 9.3 ml of fresh peripheral blood that the PBMCs came. This sample stems from a study of Graves' ophthalmopathy and Graves' hyperthyroidism. This CDR3 is 13 amino acids long. Germline V gene data show CDR1 as DFQATT and CDR2 as SNEGSKA (reference sequence).

The V and J genes are TRBV20-1 and TRBJ1-1; tentatively, D is TRBD1 (6 bases). The source material was peripheral blood. The receptor comes from an adult man with Graves' ophthalmopathy. The chain's CDR3 is CSARVGARTEDFF. CDR3 sequence (DNA): TGCAGTGCTAGAGTGGGGGCGCGCACTGAAGATTTCTTT.